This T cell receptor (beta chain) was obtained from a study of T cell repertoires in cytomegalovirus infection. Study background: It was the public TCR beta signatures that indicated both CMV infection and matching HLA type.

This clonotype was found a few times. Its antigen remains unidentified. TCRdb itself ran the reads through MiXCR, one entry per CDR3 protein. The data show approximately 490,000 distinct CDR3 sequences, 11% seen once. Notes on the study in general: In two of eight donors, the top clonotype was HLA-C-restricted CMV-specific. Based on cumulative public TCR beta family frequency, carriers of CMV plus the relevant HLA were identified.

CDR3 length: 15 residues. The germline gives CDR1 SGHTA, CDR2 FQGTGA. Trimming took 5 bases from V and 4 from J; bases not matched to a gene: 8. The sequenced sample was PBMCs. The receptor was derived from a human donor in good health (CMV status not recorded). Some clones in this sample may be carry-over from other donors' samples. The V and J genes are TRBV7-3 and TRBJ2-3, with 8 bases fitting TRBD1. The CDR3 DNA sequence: TGTGCCAGCAGCCCGGACAGGGTATACCCAGATACGCAGTATTTT. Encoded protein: CASSPDRVYPDTQYF.